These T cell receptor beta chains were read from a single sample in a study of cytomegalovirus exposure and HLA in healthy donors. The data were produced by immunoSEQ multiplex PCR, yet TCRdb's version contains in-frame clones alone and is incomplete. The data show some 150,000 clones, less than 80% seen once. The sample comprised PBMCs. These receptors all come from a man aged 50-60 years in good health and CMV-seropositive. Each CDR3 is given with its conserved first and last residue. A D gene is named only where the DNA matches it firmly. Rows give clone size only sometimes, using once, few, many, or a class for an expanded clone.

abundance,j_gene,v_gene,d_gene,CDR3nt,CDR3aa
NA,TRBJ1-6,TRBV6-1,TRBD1,TGTGCCAGCAGTGCCAGGGACAGGGTCCAGACACCCCTCCACTTT,CASSARDRVQTPLHF
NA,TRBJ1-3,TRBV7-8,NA,TGTGCCAGCAGCTCTACCATGTCTCCGGGAAACACCATATATTTT,CASSSTMSPGNTIYF
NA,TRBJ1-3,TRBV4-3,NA,TGCGCCAGCAGCCAACAGGGGAGCTCTGGAAACACCATATATTTT,CASSQQGSSGNTIYF
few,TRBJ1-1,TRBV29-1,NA,TGCAGCGTGGCGACAGGCCTAACTGAAGCTTTCTTT,CSVATGLTEAFF
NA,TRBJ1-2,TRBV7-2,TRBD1,TGTGCCAGCAGCCCCGGGACAGCTAACTATGGCTACACCTTC,CASSPGTANYGYTF
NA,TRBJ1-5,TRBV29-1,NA,TGCTTCCCCGTCTGGAGGTCTAGCAATCAGCCCCAGCATTTT,CFPVWRSSNQPQHF
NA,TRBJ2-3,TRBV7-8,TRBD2,TGTGCCAGCAGCTCAGCGGGCGGGGGGCGCGGAGATACGCAGTATTTT,CASSSAGGGRGDTQYF
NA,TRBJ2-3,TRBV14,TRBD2,TGTGCCAGCAGCCATCTACTAGCGGGAGGCACAGATACGCAGTATTTT,CASSHLLAGGTDTQYF
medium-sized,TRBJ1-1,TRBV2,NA,TGTGCCAGCACCCCCAGGGGCCACACTGAAGCTTTCTTT,CASTPRGHTEAFF
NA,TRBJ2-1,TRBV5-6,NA,TGTGCCAGCAGCTTCGCGTCAGGCGGGTGGGCTGAGCAGTTCTTC,CASSFASGGWAEQFF
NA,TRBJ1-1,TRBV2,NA,TGTGCCAGCAGTCCTGGGCCCTACAGTGGAGCTTTCTTT,CASSPGPYSGAFF
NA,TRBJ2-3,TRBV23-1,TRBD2,TGCGCCAGCAGTCATCAACGGACTAGCGGGAGGGTCCTGGGAAACACAGATACGCAGTATTTT,CASSHQRTSGRVLGNTDTQYF
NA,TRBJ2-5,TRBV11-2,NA,TGTGCCAGCAGCTTTTTATATCAGGGCGCAGAAGAGACCCAGTACTTC,CASSFLYQGAEETQYF
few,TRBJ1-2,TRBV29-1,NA,TGCAGCGTTGACACAGCCAACTTC,CSVDTANF
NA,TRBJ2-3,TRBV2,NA,TGTGCCAGCTCGAGACTAGAGGCAGATACGCAGTATTTT,CASSRLEADTQYF
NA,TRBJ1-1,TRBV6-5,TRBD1,TGTGCCAGCAGAGCCAGCAGGGGGAGAGACACTGAAGCTTTCTTT,CASRASRGRDTEAFF
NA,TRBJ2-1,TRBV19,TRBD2,TGTGCCAGTAGTATAGTGACTAGCGGGAACCATGAGCAGTTCTTC,CASSIVTSGNHEQFF
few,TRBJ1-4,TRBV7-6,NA,TGTGCCAGCAGCTTAGATCCCCCGCGTGCAACTAATGAAAAACTGTTTTTT,CASSLDPPRATNEKLFF
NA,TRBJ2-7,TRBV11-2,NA,TGTGCCAGCAGCTTAGTCCGGCCCGTTCTAACTACTACCGAGCAGTACTTC,CASSLVRPVLTTTEQYF
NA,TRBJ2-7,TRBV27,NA,TGTGCCAGCAGTTCCCCGAGTTTGTCAGGGTTGGACGAGCAGTACTTC,CASSSPSLSGLDEQYF
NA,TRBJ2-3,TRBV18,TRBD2,TGTGCCAGCTCACCAGGGGGGGCGCAGTATTTT,CASSPGGAQYF
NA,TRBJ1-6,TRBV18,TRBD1,TGTGCCAGCTCACCGTCTGGGACAGGGATCAAGTCACCCCTCCACTTT,CASSPSGTGIKSPLHF
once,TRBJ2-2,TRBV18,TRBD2,TGTGCCAGCTCACCGGGACTAGCCTCCGTAGGGGAGCTGTTTTTT,CASSPGLASVGELFF
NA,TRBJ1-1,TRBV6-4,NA,TGTGCCAGCAGTGACTCTCACAGGGCCACTGAAGCTTTCTTT,CASSDSHRATEAFF
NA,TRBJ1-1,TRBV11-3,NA,NA,CASSSNVGQGAQSTEAFF
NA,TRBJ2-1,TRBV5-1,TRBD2,TGCGCCAGCAGCCCGGGGACTAGCGGCCTCGAGGGGAAGCAGTTCTTC,CASSPGTSGLEGKQFF
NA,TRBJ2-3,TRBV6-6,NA,TGTGCCAGCAACCTAGCAAGCACAGATACGCAGTATTTT,CASNLASTDTQYF
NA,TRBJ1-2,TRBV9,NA,TGTGCCAGCTCAGGCTATGGCTACACCTTC,CASSGYGYTF
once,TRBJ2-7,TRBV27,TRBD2,TGTGCCAGCAGTTTACTGGGACTAGAAGCCTACGAGCAGTACTTC,CASSLLGLEAYEQYF
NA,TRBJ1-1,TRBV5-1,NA,TGCGCCAGCAGCTTGTTTCGGGGGAACACTGAAGCTTTCTTT,CASSLFRGNTEAFF
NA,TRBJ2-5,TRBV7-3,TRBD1,TGTGCCAGCAGCTTCATACCAGGGGGCCAAGAGACCCAGTACTTC,CASSFIPGGQETQYF
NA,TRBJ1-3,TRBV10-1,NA,TGCGCCAGCAGTGAGGGGAATGACCGGGACAATGTTTTCCGTGCTGGAAACACCATATATTTT,CASSEGNDRDNVFRAGNTIYF
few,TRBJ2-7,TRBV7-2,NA,TGTGCCAGCAGCTTGCAGGGGACCTACGAGCAGTACTTC,CASSLQGTYEQYF
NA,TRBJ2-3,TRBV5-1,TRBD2,TGCGCCAGCAGCTTCACTAGCGGGAGGCGATTCCCCAACACAGATACGCAGTATTTT,CASSFTSGRRFPNTDTQYF
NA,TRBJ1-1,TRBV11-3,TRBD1,TGTGCCAGCAGCTTACAGGGGGGCGGAGTGGATACTGAAGCTTTCTTT,CASSLQGGGVDTEAFF
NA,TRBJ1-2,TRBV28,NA,TGTGCCAGCAGTTTGGCTCCGGACTTATATGGCTACACCTTC,CASSLAPDLYGYTF
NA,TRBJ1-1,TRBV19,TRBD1,TGTGCCAGTCTAAAGGCAGGGGGCGTCACTGAAGCTTTCTTT,CASLKAGGVTEAFF
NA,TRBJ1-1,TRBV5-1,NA,TGCGCCAGCAGCTTGGAAGGCGGAGAAGCTTTCTTT,CASSLEGGEAFF
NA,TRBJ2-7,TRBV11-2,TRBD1,TGTGCCAGCAGCTTAGTGTGGGACAGGGGAACCTACGAGCAGTACTTC,CASSLVWDRGTYEQYF
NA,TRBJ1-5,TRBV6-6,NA,TGTGCCAGCAGTACAGGGACCAGCAATCAGCCCCAGCATTTT,CASSTGTSNQPQHF
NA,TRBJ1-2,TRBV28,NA,TGTGCCAGCAGTTTAGACAGGTCCTATGGCTACACCTTC,CASSLDRSYGYTF